This TCR beta chain was captured by sequencing in a study of cytomegalovirus exposure and HLA in healthy donors. Study as a whole: Early on, a data release was issued that held 80 million or so unique TCRs from HLA-typed donors. Out of 398 genotyped donors, less than 85% belonged to the Caucasian-associated ancestry cluster.

PCR primers comprised 60 Vbeta and 13 Jbeta primers. Sequenced by immunoSEQ multiplex PCR; TCRdb stores in-frame clones only, minus some. The table for this sample gives about 92,000 clones. The CDR3 runs 18 residues. Germline V lookup: CDR1 SGHNT, CDR2 YENEEA. V lost 5 bases, J lost 1 base, and 23 bases lay in between. Sequenced: PBMCs. The TCR sequence derives from a man between 45 and 60 years old in good health and CMV-seropositive. The chain uses TRBV11-3 and TRBJ1-1, with D unresolved. The CDR3 loop is CASSPRFSFWEGNTEAFF. Written as DNA, the CDR3 is TGTGCCAGCAGCCCGCGATTCTCCTTTTGGGAGGGGAACACTGAAGCTTTCTTT.